The present entry profiles one T cell receptor (beta chain) with its context. Antigen specificity is unknown. The record originates from a study of vaccination and CD4 T cells after COVID-19. The wider study: Taking of post-vaccine samples occurred a median about 70 days after dose two (range 14 to 241). Cultures acting as controls obtained a CEFX pool, an HIV-1 Nef pool, or no peptide.

Regarding treatment: roughly 10-day PBMC culture with coronavirus spike peptide pools or control peptides (ViraFEST assay). On day 3 and again on day 7, fresh IL-2 medium was used to replace half the medium. Study outcomes and limitations: For convalescent patients, 304 of the 307 vaccine-specific clones analyzed were classified as spike mono-reactive.

Germline V gives CDR1 LNHDA, CDR2 SQIVND (reference sequence). The length of the CDR3 is 15 residues. The ends lost 2 bases at V and 3 bases at J; junction bases unmatched: 0. The Oncomine TCR Beta short-read assay was applied to DNA of cultured CD4+ T cells. TCRdb re-called the PCR reads through MiXCR, storing one row per CDR3 protein. The sample lists approximately 16,000 distinct CDR3 sequences, roughly 34% occurring once. The chain employs TRBV19 and TRBJ2-2, with TRBD2 matching over 10 bases. The sample comprised CD4+ T cells from blood, cultured in vitro. This clonotype was obtained from a human donor who had recovered from COVID-19. Written as DNA, the CDR3 is TGTGCCAGTAGTATACTAGCGGGAGACACCGGGGAGCTGTTTTTT. Its translation: CASSILAGDTGELFF.